This T cell receptor beta chain was observed in a study of beta chain features in type 1 diabetes (dated by TCRdb to 2016 to 2018). General notes on the study: Patients and healthy donors did not differ in mean age, gender distribution, total cell number or subset yield. Regulatory and stem cell-like memory subsets were isolated from only 8 patients and 8 healthy donors, whereas naive and central memory subsets came from all 30 or so donors. In the study, TCRB repertoires of sorted circulating CD4+ T cell subsets from recently diagnosed type 1 diabetes patients were compared with those of matched healthy donors. Across all samples, almost 110 million sorted cells were examined, and cell number per subset correlated strongly with RNA yield.

The entire amount of isolated RNA was reverse transcribed using the High Capacity cDNA Reverse Transcription Kit, so the sequenced TCRB transcripts were expressed ones. Deep immunoSEQ sequencing was performed on naive, central memory and regulatory T cell samples, with an average of about 3.57 million total reads per sample. After sorted cells were lysed in RLT buffer, RNA was extracted with DNase-treated RNeasy Micro or Mini kits, with the choice depending on cell number. To prevent cross-contamination, every cell subset was processed on its own, while patient and healthy donor samples were processed together. Using the immunoSEQ multiplex PCR, TCRB sequences were amplified from cDNA into 87-bp fragments spanning the CDR3 region. Sequencing of the amplicons was done on the Illumina HiSeq platform. The published analysis was carried out like this. Synthetic template baselines were used to correct PCR bias computationally, reads within Hamming distance 2 were collapsed together, and singletons that could not be merged were discarded. Reads were aligned against IMGT to assign V, D and J genes, CDR3 length and insertions or deletions at six rearrangement sites. Within each subset, clonotype counts were normalized to the number of sorted cells before true diversity and Gini coefficients were calculated with the tcR R package. Repertoire sharing was quantified using the overlap coefficient calculated on TCRB nucleotide sequences. As stored in TCRdb, this immuneACCESS dataset retains in-frame rearrangements with V and J assigned. A fraction of the clones does not appear; measured against another copy, unresolved V genes explain less than half of the discrepancy, and the remainder lacks a known reason. V and J calls and clone size are as listed in that table; D and trimming were resolved from the DNA. For this sample there are more than 300,000 clones; 7.5% to 9% appear just once. 0.44% of the sample goes to the ten largest clones.

The research as a whole found: HLA sub-analyses involved small numbers of individuals, so any influence of HLA type on TCRB rearrangement remained unresolved. Naive, central memory and regulatory TCRB repertoires appeared to be more alike among patients than among healthy donors. At VDJ recombination sites, type 1 diabetes patients had fewer insertions and more deleted nucleotides, which implies abnormalities in thymic rearrangement. A moderate but significant shortening of TCRB CDR3 length was observed in type 1 diabetes patients in all four CD4+ subsets. Shorter templates might be favored by PCR, yet because patient and control samples were amplified and corrected together, any such skew would affect both groups equally. Sequencing cDNA rather than genomic DNA could over-represent highly expressing activated cells, although activation and CD3 levels did not differ between groups.

CDR1 SGHRS and CDR2 YFSETQ are derived from the germline V gene. From its cysteine to its phenylalanine, the CDR3 spans 15 amino acids. Of all the DNA, just the CDR3 is kept, 45 bases in frame from base 1. V is reduced by 0 bases and J by 4 bases, leaving a spacing of 8 bases between them. This clone appeared a few times. What antigen it recognizes has not been identified. No base-level quality is on record; no much larger clone is a single base apart. The sample contains more than one DNA sequence encoding this CDR3. Each donor gave one peripheral blood draw, roughly 110 mL on average, collected into heparinised tubes. A BD FACSAria II was used to sort naive, central memory, regulatory and stem cell-like memory CD4+ T cells with a panel that included CD45RO, CCR7, CD25, CD127, CD95 and CD27. A purity above 98% was achieved for all sorted populations. PBMCs were isolated right away by Lymphoprep density gradient centrifugation and were stained directly, without culture. So that batch effects would be minimized, each experiment stained and sorted samples in pairs, pairing one healthy donor with one patient.

This TCR was sampled from a woman aged 18-29 years in good health. Recombination connected TRBV5-1 to TRBJ2-6; too little of a D gene remains to name it. Sequencing was done on a sample of central memory CD4+ T cells from blood. The CDR3 has the sequence CASSLAVAGANVLTF. The base sequence is TGCGCCAGCAGCTTGGCTGTGGCCGGGGCCAACGTCCTGACTTTC.